Here is one TCR beta chain with its context. Other nucleotide sequences from this sample produce the same CDR3. This specimen comes from a study of shared clonotypes between healthy human individuals. With 4 bases removed from V and 0 bases from J, the gap between germline ends came to 7 bases. CDR3 length equals 14 residues. The germline V gene has CDR1 SEHNR and CDR2 FQNEAQ (reference sequence). Selected positively for CCR7 and CD45RO-negative, naive CD8 cells excluded terminally differentiated effector memory CD45RA+ cells. Using immunoSEQ multiplex PCR, the repertoire was profiled, and TCRdb retains in-frame clones only, with some absent. The table has some 2,100,000 clones, 90% to 95% seen once.

This TCR was recovered from a man aged 18 to 30 in good health. Some clones in this sample may be carry-over from other donors' samples. The sequenced sample was naive CD8+ T cells from PBMCs. The chain uses TRBV7-9 and TRBJ2-1; no clear D. CDR3: CASSSRSSYNEQFF. The DNA for the CDR3 is TGTGCCAGCAGCTCCCGAAGCTCCTACAATGAGCAGTTCTTC.